The 8 T cell receptor beta chains reported below all come from one sample, sequenced in a study of T cell changes during pregnancy in multiple sclerosis. Measured with immunoSEQ multiplex PCR; TCRdb has only the in-frame clones, and not every one. The sample gives more than 65,000 clones, 80% to 95% of which show up once; under 1.3% is in the top ten. The specimen was peripheral blood, collected in the first trimester of pregnancy. The receptor source for this set is a female donor with multiple sclerosis, enrolled in a pregnancy study.

The chain uses TRBV9 and TRBJ2-2; D may be TRBD1 (5 bases). This CDR3 has 14 amino acids. V gave up 2 bases and J gave up 3 bases, with 8 bases separating them. CDR1 and CDR2 from the germline V gene are SGDLS and YYNGEE. The CDR3 sequence is CASSVEGDTGELFF. The CDR3 nucleotides read TGTGCCAGCAGCGTCGAAGGGGACACCGGGGAGCTGTTTTTT.

This rearrangement joins TRBV7-3 to TRBJ2-1, with TRBD1 matching over 8 bases. Germline V gene sequence: CDR1 SGHTA, CDR2 FQGTGA. The CDR3 is 16 amino acids. V lost 5 bases, J lost 5 bases, and 11 bases stayed unmatched. CDR3 in amino acids: CASSAEVMDRDNEQFF. The CDR3 region has the DNA TGTGCCAGCAGCGCAGAAGTGATGGACAGGGACAATGAGCAGTTCTTC.

CDR3 protein: CASSVRGDQYF. CDR3 DNA sequence: TGTGCCAGCAGTGTCAGGGGCGATCAGTACTTC. The chain uses TRBV2 and TRBJ2-7; D may be TRBD1 (6 bases). This CDR3 contains 11 residues. V gave up 4 bases and J gave up 10 bases, with 11 bases separating them. Germline V CDR1 and CDR2: SNHLY, FYNNEI.

V and J are TRBV29-1 and TRBJ2-1, with D tentatively TRBD2 (5 bases). V shed 7 bases and J shed 5 bases, with 6 bases lying between them. CDR1 and CDR2 from the germline V gene are SQVTM and ANQGSEA. The CDR3 loop spans 10 amino acids. CDR3 residues: CSGRHNEQFF. Here the CDR3 DNA reads TGCAGCGGGAGGCACAATGAGCAGTTCTTC.

In nucleotides, the CDR3 is TGCGCCAGCAGCCATCCCCAAGTAGTAGGACTAGCGGGGGGAGATACGCAGTATTTT. Translation gives CASSHPQVVGLAGGDTQYF. The J gene is TRBJ2-3, the V gene TRBV4-3, with 14 nucleotides matching TRBD2. CDR3 length: 19 residues. Trimming removed 3 bases from V and 5 bases from J; junction bases left unmatched: 13. Germline CDR1 LGHNA, CDR2 YSLEER.

The chain couples TRBV6-6 to TRBJ2-7; D possibly corresponds to TRBD1 (6 bases). V was cut by 2 bases and J by 2 bases, with 10 bases left in between. In germline, CDR1 is MNHNY, CDR2 SVGAGI (reference sequence). The CDR3 totals 14 residues. The chain's CDR3 is CASSYLGQTYEQYF. CDR3 nucleotides: TGTGCCAGCAGTTACCTCGGACAGACCTACGAGCAGTACTTC.

This rearrangement joins TRBV4-2 to TRBJ1-1, with D tentatively TRBD1 (6 bases). Deletions cut 0 bases from V and 0 bases from J, with 17 bases between. Germline-derived CDR1 and CDR2 are LGHNA and YNFKEQ. The CDR3 runs to 18 residues. CDR3 in DNA: TGTGCCAGCAGCCAAGATCCACAGGGTGGCGTTATGAACACTGAAGCTTTCTTT. This gives the protein CASSQDPQGGVMNTEAFF.

The rearrangement links TRBV12-1 to TRBJ1-1; the table's D gene call, TRBD1, was not cross checked with the DNA. TRBV12-1 is tagged as a pseudogene. CDR3 size: 13 residues. The CDR3 region is CASSCRSNTEAFF. For the CDR3, the DNA is TGTGCCAGCAGCTGCAGAAGTAACACTGAAGCTTTCTTT.